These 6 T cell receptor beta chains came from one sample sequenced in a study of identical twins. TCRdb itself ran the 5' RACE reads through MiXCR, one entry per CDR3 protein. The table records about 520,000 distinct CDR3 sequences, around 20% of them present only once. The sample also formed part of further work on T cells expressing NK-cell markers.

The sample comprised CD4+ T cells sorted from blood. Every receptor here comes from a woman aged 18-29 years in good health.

The CDR3 here is CASVKASFKDTQYF. The CDR3 DNA reads TGTGCCAGCGTGAAGGCTAGCTTCAAAGATACGCAGTATTTT. This chain connects TRBV12-3 or TRBV12-4 to TRBJ2-3, with D perhaps TRBD2 (5 bases). Trimming removed 8 bases from V and 5 bases from J, with 17 bases in between. The CDR3 spans 14 residues.

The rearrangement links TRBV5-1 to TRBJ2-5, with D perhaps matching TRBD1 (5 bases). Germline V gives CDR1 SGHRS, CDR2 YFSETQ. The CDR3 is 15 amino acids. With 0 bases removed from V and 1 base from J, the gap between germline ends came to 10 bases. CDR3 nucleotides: TGCGCCAGCAGCTTGGGTGCAGGGCCCCAAGAGACCCAGTACTTC. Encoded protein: CASSLGAGPQETQYF. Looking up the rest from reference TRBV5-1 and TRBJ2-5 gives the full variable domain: KAGVTQTPRYLIKTRGQQVTLSCSPISGHRSVSWYQQTPGQGLQFLFEYFSETQRNKGNFPGRFSGRQFSNSRSEMNVSTLELGDSALYLCASSLGAGPQETQYFGPGTRLLVL.

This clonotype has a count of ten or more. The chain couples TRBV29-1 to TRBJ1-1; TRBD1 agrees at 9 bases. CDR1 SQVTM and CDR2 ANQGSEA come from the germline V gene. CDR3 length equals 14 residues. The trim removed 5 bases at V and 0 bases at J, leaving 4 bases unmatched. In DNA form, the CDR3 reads TGCAGCGTTCCGGACAGGGGAATGAACACTGAAGCTTTCTTT. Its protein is CSVPDRGMNTEAFF.

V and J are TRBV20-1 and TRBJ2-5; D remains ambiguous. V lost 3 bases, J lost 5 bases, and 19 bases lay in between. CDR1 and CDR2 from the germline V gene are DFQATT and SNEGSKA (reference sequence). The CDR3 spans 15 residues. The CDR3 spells CSASPPSITSETQYF. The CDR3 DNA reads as TGCAGTGCTAGTCCCCCTAGTATAACTTCGGAGACCCAGTACTTC.

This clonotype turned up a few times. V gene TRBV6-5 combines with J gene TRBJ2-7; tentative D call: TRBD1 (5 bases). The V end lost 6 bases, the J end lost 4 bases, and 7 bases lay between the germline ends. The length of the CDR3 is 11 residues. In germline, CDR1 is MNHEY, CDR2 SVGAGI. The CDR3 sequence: CASRQVYEQYF. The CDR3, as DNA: TGTGCCAGCAGACAGGTATACGAGCAGTACTTC.

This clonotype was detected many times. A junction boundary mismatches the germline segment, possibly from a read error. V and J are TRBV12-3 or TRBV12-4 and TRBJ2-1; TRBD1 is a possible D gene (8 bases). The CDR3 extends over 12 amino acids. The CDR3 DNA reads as TGTGCCAGCACCAAAGCGGGACAGGTGTTTTCCTTC. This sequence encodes CASTKAGQVFSF.